This TCR beta chain appears in the sequencing data of a study of T cell clones after liver transplantation. Study-wide context: TCRbeta sequencing after a pre-transplant mixed lymphocyte reaction identified graft-donor-reactive clones, later tracked in post-transplant blood. Until 12-24 months post-transplant, subjects got standard immunosuppression and no induction.

Note on this clone: Its antigen is unidentified.

Using immunoSEQ multiplex PCR, the repertoire was profiled, and TCRdb retains in-frame clones only, with some absent. The table lists 45,000 to 60,000 clones, around 85% of them singletons. V was clipped by 0 bases and J by 3 bases, with 6 bases between them. There are 13 residues in the CDR3. CDR1 is MNHEY and CDR2 is SVGAGI in the germline V gene. Overall study results and limits: In a couple of subjects, few donor cells limited the measurable donor-reactive repertoire.

The material was CD8+ T cells from blood, obtained 12 months after liver transplant. The clonotype originates from a human patient who received a liver transplant. Among the T cells, some may be from the graft donor. The V call is TRBV6-5, the J call TRBJ2-7; D unresolved. This CDR3 reads CASSYSHGYEQYF. CDR3 nucleotide sequence: TGTGCCAGCAGTTACTCCCACGGCTACGAGCAGTACTTC.